The TCR beta chain under discussion was sequenced for a study of graft-versus-host responses after intestinal transplantation. The sample holds a few counts of this clone. Data came from immunoSEQ multiplex PCR; TCRdb stores just in-frame clones and leaves some out. Among over 8,000 clones listed, 36% were seen once. From germline, CDR1 is SEHNR and CDR2 FQNEAQ (reference sequence). The CDR3 runs to 16 residues. V lost 5 bases to trimming and J lost 3 bases; unmatched junction nucleotides: 11. There were about 200,000 CFSE-labeled responder cells plated together with about 200,000 irradiated, violet-dye-labeled stimulator cells.

The material was alloreactive CD8+ T cells from a mixed lymphocyte reaction culture, obtained before intestinal transplant. Subset indicated: CFSE-low proliferating T cells sorted from roughly 6-day pre-transplant mixed lymphocyte reaction (GvH or HvG direction). The TCR sequence derives from a human patient who received an intestinal transplant. J is TRBJ1-1 and V is TRBV7-9, with TRBD1 identical over 8 bases. The CDR3 loop is CASSSNRDRLDTEAFF. CDR3 nucleotide sequence: TGTGCCAGCAGCAGCAACCGGGACAGGCTAGACACTGAAGCTTTCTTT. Combining the CDR3 with reference TRBV7-9 and TRBJ1-1 gives the whole variable domain DTGVSQNPRHKITKRGQNVTFRCDPISEHNRLYWYRQTLGQGPEFLTYFQNEAQLEKSRLLSDRFSAERPKGSFSTLEIQRTEQGDSAMYLCASSSNRDRLDTEAFFGQGTRLTVV.